This T cell receptor beta chain was obtained from a study of blood T cell repertoires in COVID-19. The overall study: Whether acute or convalescent, the COVID-19 samples came from the United States, Italy and Spain.

The method was immunoSEQ multiplex PCR; TCRdb's version includes in-frame clones alone and lacks a portion of them. The sample includes 110,000 to 150,000 clones, 80% seen only once; the top ten take roughly 5.3%. Germline V CDR1 and CDR2: MNHEY, SVGEGT. This CDR3 region has 15 residues. The V segment lost 5 bases and the J segment 7 bases; nucleotides outside the gene matches: 12. The sample holds one count of this clone. The chain combines TRBV6-2 or TRBV6-3 with TRBJ1-1, with 8 bases lining up with TRBD1. This clonotype originated in a woman in her forties or fifties with acute or convalescent COVID-19. The sequenced sample was peripheral blood. CDR3 region: CASSTGGTGKREAFF. The CDR3 DNA sequence: TGTGCCAGCAGTACTGGGGGGACAGGAAAGCGTGAAGCTTTCTTT.